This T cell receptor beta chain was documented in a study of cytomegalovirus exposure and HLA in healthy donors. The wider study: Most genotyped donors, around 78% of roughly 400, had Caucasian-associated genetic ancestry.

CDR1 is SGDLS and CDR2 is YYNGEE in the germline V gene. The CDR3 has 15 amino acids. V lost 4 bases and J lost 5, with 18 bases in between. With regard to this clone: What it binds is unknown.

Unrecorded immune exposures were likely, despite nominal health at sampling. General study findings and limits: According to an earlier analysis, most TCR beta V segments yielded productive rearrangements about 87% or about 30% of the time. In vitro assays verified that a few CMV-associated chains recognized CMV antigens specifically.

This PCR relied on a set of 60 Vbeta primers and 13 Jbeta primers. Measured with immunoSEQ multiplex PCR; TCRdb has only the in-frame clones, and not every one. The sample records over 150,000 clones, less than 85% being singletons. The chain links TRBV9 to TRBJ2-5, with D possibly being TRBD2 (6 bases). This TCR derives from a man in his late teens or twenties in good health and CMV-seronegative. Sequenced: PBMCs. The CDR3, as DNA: TGTGCCAGCAGCCCCGGCGGGGTGGGTTTCGAGACCCAGTACTTC. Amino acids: CASSPGGVGFETQYF. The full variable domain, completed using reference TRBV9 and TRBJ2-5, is DSGVTQTPKHLITATGQRVTLRCSPRSGDLSVYWYQQSLDQGLQFLIQYYNGEERAKGNILERFSAQQFPDLHSELNLSSLELGDSALYFCASSPGGVGFETQYFGPGTRLLVL.